This T cell receptor beta chain is from a study of blood T cell repertoires in COVID-19. Germline assignment: CDR1 KGHSH and CDR2 LQKENI. This CDR3 is 14 amino acids long. V shed 5 bases, J shed 7 bases, and the junction held 6 bases outside the gene matches. Source study methods: Counts of nucleated cells, estimated from reference gene primer amplification, were obtained. TCRdb's table, derived via immunoSEQ multiplex PCR, lists solely in-frame clones and lacks some. V and J calls and clone size are those listed in that table; D and trimming were worked out from the DNA. The table shows some 300,000 clones, with roughly 90% occurring only once.

The J gene is TRBJ1-5, the V gene TRBV18; 9 bases fit TRBD1. The material sequenced was PBMCs or T cells enriched from blood (not recorded which). This TCR was recovered from a woman aged 30 to 39 who had recovered from COVID-19. CDR3 nucleotide sequence: TGTGCCAGCTCAACCTCACAGGGGGCCCAGCCCCAGCATTTT. Its protein is CASSTSQGAQPQHF.